This TCR beta chain was identified in a study of cytomegalovirus exposure and HLA in healthy donors. Amplification used 60 Vbeta primers and 13 Jbeta primers. Profiling relied on immunoSEQ multiplex PCR, and the TCRdb table lists in-frame clones only, not all of them. The sample has fewer than 200,000 clones, more than 65% seen once. The CDR3 runs to 15 residues. CDR1 MDHEN and CDR2 SYDVKM come from the germline V gene. Trimming stripped 9 bases from V and 0 bases from J, with 18 bases between. This clone was seen only a few times. This TCR came from a male donor in good health and CMV-seronegative. This sequence joins TRBV28 and TRBJ2-7; possible D gene TRBD1, 5 bases. Specimen: PBMCs. The CDR3 nucleotides are TGTGCCAGTACGGATACCGACAGCAGCTCCTACGAGCAGTACTTC. Protein: CASTDTDSSSYEQYF.